Listed below are T cell receptor beta chains from one sample, sequenced in a study of blood T cell repertoires in COVID-19. Repertoires were generated with immunoSEQ multiplex PCR, while TCRdb's copy carries only in-frame clones and drops some. The sample consists of about 71,000 clones, 70% to 90% of them appearing once. Sequenced: peripheral blood. The receptors derive from a man aged 25 to 45 with acute or convalescent COVID-19. CDR3s include the opening cysteine and the closing phenylalanine or tryptophan. Each record gives: clone size, D gene, V gene, J gene, CDR3 DNA, CDR3 protein. The D gene is left open where the match is weak. Clone size, where shown, is once, few, many, or a class for clones that have expanded.

abundance: .
d_gene: TRBD2
v_gene: TRBV6-2/TRBV6-3
j_gene: TRBJ2-5
CDR3nt: TGTGCCAGCAGTCTTTTTAGGCGGGAGAACGCGGAGACCCAGTACTTC
CDR3aa: CASSLFRRENAETQYF

abundance: .
d_gene: .
v_gene: TRBV3-1/TRBV3-2
j_gene: TRBJ1-3
CDR3nt: TGTGCCAGCAGCCAATCAGGGAAGATCGATGGAAACACCATATATTTT
CDR3aa: CASSQSGKIDGNTIYF

abundance: .
d_gene: .
v_gene: TRBV7-9
j_gene: TRBJ2-7
CDR3nt: TGTGCCAGCAGTCGGGAATACGAGCAGTACTTC
CDR3aa: CASSREYEQYF

abundance: .
d_gene: .
v_gene: TRBV29-1
j_gene: TRBJ1-1
CDR3nt: TGCAGCGGATTGGGGACTCGTGGCGCTGAAGCTTTCTTT
CDR3aa: CSGLGTRGAEAFF

abundance: .
d_gene: TRBD1
v_gene: TRBV19
j_gene: TRBJ2-7
CDR3nt: TGTGCCAGTACCCCTTCGACAGGGCGCGCCTACGAGCAGTACTTC
CDR3aa: CASTPSTGRAYEQYF

abundance: .
d_gene: .
v_gene: TRBV6-2/TRBV6-3
j_gene: TRBJ1-1
CDR3nt: TGTGCCAGCAGTTACTGGTTGGCGGACACTGAAGCTTTCTTT
CDR3aa: CASSYWLADTEAFF

abundance: .
d_gene: TRBD1
v_gene: TRBV9
j_gene: TRBJ1-2
CDR3nt: TGTGCCAGCAGCCCTGGGACAGGGGGCCATGGCTACACCTTC
CDR3aa: CASSPGTGGHGYTF

abundance: .
d_gene: TRBD1
v_gene: TRBV6-5
j_gene: TRBJ1-2
CDR3nt: TGTGCCAGCAGTTCCCCGGACAGGGGGCGTGATGGCTACACCTTC
CDR3aa: CASSSPDRGRDGYTF

abundance: .
d_gene: TRBD2
v_gene: TRBV12-5
j_gene: TRBJ2-3
CDR3nt: TGTGCTAGTGGCACCGGGACTAGTGCGGTCGGCACAGATACGCAGTATTTT
CDR3aa: CASGTGTSAVGTDTQYF

abundance: .
d_gene: .
v_gene: TRBV12-5
j_gene: TRBJ1-2
CDR3nt: TGTGCTAGTGGGCGGGCATCTTCGGGCTATGGCTACACCTTC
CDR3aa: CASGRASSGYGYTF

abundance: medium-sized
d_gene: .
v_gene: TRBV4-2
j_gene: TRBJ1-4
CDR3nt: TGTGCCAGCAGCCAAGATAGACTGGATGAAAAACTGTTTTTT
CDR3aa: CASSQDRLDEKLFF

abundance: .
d_gene: .
v_gene: TRBV7-3
j_gene: TRBJ1-3
CDR3nt: TGTGCCAGCAGCTTAAGTTATGGAAACACCATATATTTT
CDR3aa: CASSLSYGNTIYF

abundance: once
d_gene: TRBD1
v_gene: TRBV5-8
j_gene: TRBJ1-3
CDR3nt: TGTGCCAGCAGTATCAGGGGGATTGAAAACACCATATATTTT
CDR3aa: CASSIRGIENTIYF

abundance: .
d_gene: TRBD1
v_gene: TRBV4-1
j_gene: TRBJ1-2
CDR3nt: TGCGCCAGCAGCCAAGCTCCGTCAGGGGGCGTCTATGGCTACACCTTC
CDR3aa: CASSQAPSGGVYGYTF

abundance: .
d_gene: .
v_gene: TRBV2
j_gene: TRBJ1-1
CDR3nt: TGTGCCAGCAGTTACGGAGGGGAAGACACTGAAGCTTTCTTT
CDR3aa: CASSYGGEDTEAFF

abundance: .
d_gene: .
v_gene: TRBV18
j_gene: TRBJ1-1
CDR3nt: TGTGCCAGCTCACCGAGGGCGGCCGCCGGGATGAACACTGAAGCTTTCTTT
CDR3aa: CASSPRAAAGMNTEAFF

abundance: once
d_gene: TRBD1
v_gene: TRBV6-5
j_gene: TRBJ1-1
CDR3nt: TGTGCCAGCAGTTTATTGACGGGACAGGGGATAACTTTCTTT
CDR3aa: CASSLLTGQGITFF

abundance: .
d_gene: .
v_gene: TRBV7-2
j_gene: TRBJ2-7
CDR3nt: TGTGCCAGCAGCCCGCGACCCCTAAGCGGCGATTCCTACGAGCAGTACTTC
CDR3aa: CASSPRPLSGDSYEQYF

abundance: .
d_gene: TRBD1
v_gene: TRBV24-1
j_gene: TRBJ1-5
CDR3nt: TGTGCCACCAGTGATGGCGGGACAGCCAATCAGCCCCAGCATTTT
CDR3aa: CATSDGGTANQPQHF

abundance: .
d_gene: .
v_gene: TRBV30
j_gene: TRBJ2-7
CDR3nt: TGTGCCTGGAACAGGGCCTTCTCCTACGAGCAGTACTTC
CDR3aa: CAWNRAFSYEQYF

abundance: .
d_gene: TRBD1
v_gene: TRBV27
j_gene: TRBJ1-5
CDR3nt: TGTGCCAGCAGTTTAGGGACAGGGAATCAGCCCCAGCATTTT
CDR3aa: CASSLGTGNQPQHF

abundance: .
d_gene: .
v_gene: TRBV5-1
j_gene: TRBJ1-1
CDR3nt: TGCGCCAGCAGCTTGGCCCAGATTCAAAACACTGAAGCTTTCTTT
CDR3aa: CASSLAQIQNTEAFF

abundance: once
d_gene: .
v_gene: TRBV6-5
j_gene: TRBJ1-1
CDR3nt: TGTGCCAGCACCAGACACGGAGAAGCTTTCTTT
CDR3aa: CASTRHGEAFF

abundance: once
d_gene: .
v_gene: TRBV4-2
j_gene: TRBJ1-1
CDR3nt: TGTGCCAGCAGCCAAGATTCAGGGAACACTGAAGCTTTCTTT
CDR3aa: CASSQDSGNTEAFF

abundance: .
d_gene: .
v_gene: TRBV5-6
j_gene: TRBJ1-2
CDR3nt: TGTGCCAGCAGCACTGGGGGACTGACGGTAGGAGGCTACACCTTC
CDR3aa: CASSTGGLTVGGYTF

abundance: .
d_gene: .
v_gene: TRBV6-5
j_gene: TRBJ1-3
CDR3nt: TGTGCCAGCAGCTCAGACAGGAGCTCTGGAAACACCATATATTTT
CDR3aa: CASSSDRSSGNTIYF

abundance: .
d_gene: .
v_gene: TRBV2
j_gene: TRBJ1-5
CDR3nt: TGTGCCAGCAGTGAAGGGGAGGGCCAGGGCTCTTTTCAGCCCCAGCATTTT
CDR3aa: CASSEGEGQGSFQPQHF

abundance: .
d_gene: TRBD1
v_gene: TRBV18
j_gene: TRBJ1-5
CDR3nt: TGTGCCAGCTCACAGGGGCGTACAGGGGTCAGTTTCCAGCCCCAGCATTTT
CDR3aa: CASSQGRTGVSFQPQHF

abundance: .
d_gene: .
v_gene: TRBV10-3
j_gene: TRBJ1-5
CDR3nt: TGTGCCATCAGTGAGTCGAAGGGGAATCAGCCCCAGCATTTT
CDR3aa: CAISESKGNQPQHF

abundance: .
d_gene: TRBD1
v_gene: TRBV3-1/TRBV3-2
j_gene: TRBJ1-2
CDR3nt: TGTGCCAGCAGCGCGAGGACAGGGGGTGGCTATGGCTACACCTTC
CDR3aa: CASSARTGGGYGYTF

abundance: .
d_gene: TRBD1
v_gene: TRBV5-1
j_gene: TRBJ2-1
CDR3nt: TGCGCCAGCAGAGTCAGACAGGGGGCCAATGAGCAGTTCTTC
CDR3aa: CASRVRQGANEQFF

abundance: .
d_gene: TRBD2
v_gene: TRBV7-2
j_gene: TRBJ2-1
CDR3nt: TGTGCCAGCAGTCCTGGACTAGCGGGAGGGAATGAGCAGTTCTTC
CDR3aa: CASSPGLAGGNEQFF

abundance: .
d_gene: .
v_gene: TRBV2
j_gene: TRBJ1-2
CDR3nt: TGTGCCAGCAGGCAGTTTGGCTATGGCTACACCTTC
CDR3aa: CASRQFGYGYTF

abundance: .
d_gene: .
v_gene: TRBV4-1
j_gene: TRBJ1-1
CDR3nt: TGCGCCAGCAGCCGTGACAGCGTGGAATCTGAAGCTTTCTTT
CDR3aa: CASSRDSVESEAFF

abundance: .
d_gene: .
v_gene: TRBV2
j_gene: TRBJ1-2
CDR3nt: TGTGCCAGCAGTGAGGAGACTTCCTATGGCTACACCTTC
CDR3aa: CASSEETSYGYTF

abundance: .
d_gene: .
v_gene: TRBV12-5
j_gene: TRBJ2-5
CDR3nt: TGTGCTAGTGGTTTACAGGGTCTGGAGACCCAGTACTTC
CDR3aa: CASGLQGLETQYF

abundance: .
d_gene: TRBD1
v_gene: TRBV27
j_gene: TRBJ1-1
CDR3nt: TGTGCCAGCAGTTGGACAGGGTGGACTGAAGCTTTCTTT
CDR3aa: CASSWTGWTEAFF

abundance: .
d_gene: TRBD1
v_gene: TRBV5-6
j_gene: TRBJ2-1
CDR3nt: TGTGCCAGCAGCCATTATTATTTAACCGGGACAGGTTACAATGAGCAGTTCTTC
CDR3aa: CASSHYYLTGTGYNEQFF

abundance: .
d_gene: TRBD1
v_gene: TRBV30
j_gene: TRBJ1-1
CDR3nt: TGTGCCTGGCGGAAATCAGACAGGGTCATTTACACTGAAGCTTTCTTT
CDR3aa: CAWRKSDRVIYTEAFF

abundance: .
d_gene: TRBD1
v_gene: TRBV12-5
j_gene: TRBJ2-5
CDR3nt: TGTGCTAGTGGTCCAGGGGGCCCCGAGGTGGAGACCCAGTACTTC
CDR3aa: CASGPGGPEVETQYF

abundance: .
d_gene: .
v_gene: TRBV12-3/TRBV12-4
j_gene: TRBJ1-2
CDR3nt: TGTGCCAGCAGTTTGCAGGTCCCAGATCGCTACACCTTC
CDR3aa: CASSLQVPDRYTF

abundance: .
d_gene: .
v_gene: TRBV7-9
j_gene: TRBJ1-4
CDR3nt: TGTGCCAGCAGCTTATCTATGTCGGGGGGCGCATGGGAAAAACTGTTTTTT
CDR3aa: CASSLSMSGGAWEKLFF

abundance: .
d_gene: TRBD2
v_gene: TRBV6-6
j_gene: TRBJ2-1
CDR3nt: TGTGCCAGTAGGAGCGGGACTAGCGGGAGATGGGAGTTCTTC
CDR3aa: CASRSGTSGRWEFF

abundance: .
d_gene: .
v_gene: TRBV7-9
j_gene: TRBJ1-5
CDR3nt: TGTGCCAGCAGCCCCGACAGACCCAATCAGCCCCAGCATTTT
CDR3aa: CASSPDRPNQPQHF

abundance: .
d_gene: .
v_gene: TRBV4-1
j_gene: TRBJ2-5
CDR3nt: TGCGCCAGCAGCCCTCGTCCCTTTCTCCCGCAAGAGACCCAGTACTTC
CDR3aa: CASSPRPFLPQETQYF

abundance: .
d_gene: .
v_gene: TRBV6-6
j_gene: TRBJ1-3
CDR3nt: TGTGCCAGCAGTTATGGCCAGGGTGGAAACACCATATATTTT
CDR3aa: CASSYGQGGNTIYF

abundance: .
d_gene: TRBD1
v_gene: TRBV10-3
j_gene: TRBJ1-3
CDR3nt: TGTGCCATAAGGGGACAGTTGACGAGCTCTGGAAACACCATATATTTT
CDR3aa: CAIRGQLTSSGNTIYF

abundance: .
d_gene: .
v_gene: TRBV19
j_gene: TRBJ1-4
CDR3nt: TGTGCCAGTAGTTCCAGGGGTCGTAATGAAAAACTGTTTTTT
CDR3aa: CASSSRGRNEKLFF

abundance: .
d_gene: .
v_gene: TRBV27
j_gene: TRBJ2-6
CDR3nt: TGTGCCAGCAGTTTAGTGGTCAGCGCCTCTGGGGCCAACGTCCTGACTTTC
CDR3aa: CASSLVVSASGANVLTF

abundance: .
d_gene: .
v_gene: TRBV7-8
j_gene: TRBJ1-5
CDR3nt: TGTGCCAGCAGCTTAGTTACAACCTCAAATGATCAGCCCCAGCATTTT
CDR3aa: CASSLVTTSNDQPQHF

abundance: once
d_gene: .
v_gene: TRBV7-8
j_gene: TRBJ1-2
CDR3nt: TGTGCCAGCAGCCAAGAGGGGGTTTTCTATGGCTACACCTTC
CDR3aa: CASSQEGVFYGYTF

abundance: .
d_gene: TRBD1
v_gene: TRBV12-5
j_gene: TRBJ1-1
CDR3nt: TGTGCTAGTGGTTTCTCACAGGGGGGAGCTTTCTTT
CDR3aa: CASGFSQGGAFF

abundance: .
d_gene: .
v_gene: TRBV15
j_gene: TRBJ1-5
CDR3nt: TGTGCCACCAGCAGATACAGGGATCAGCCCCAGCATTTT
CDR3aa: CATSRYRDQPQHF

abundance: .
d_gene: TRBD1
v_gene: TRBV6-5
j_gene: TRBJ1-2
CDR3nt: TGTGCCAGCAGATCCGACAGGGGTCGCGGCTATGGCTACACCTTC
CDR3aa: CASRSDRGRGYGYTF

abundance: .
d_gene: .
v_gene: TRBV5-1
j_gene: TRBJ2-3
CDR3nt: TGCGCCAGCACCATGACAGATAGCACAGATACGCAGTATTTT
CDR3aa: CASTMTDSTDTQYF